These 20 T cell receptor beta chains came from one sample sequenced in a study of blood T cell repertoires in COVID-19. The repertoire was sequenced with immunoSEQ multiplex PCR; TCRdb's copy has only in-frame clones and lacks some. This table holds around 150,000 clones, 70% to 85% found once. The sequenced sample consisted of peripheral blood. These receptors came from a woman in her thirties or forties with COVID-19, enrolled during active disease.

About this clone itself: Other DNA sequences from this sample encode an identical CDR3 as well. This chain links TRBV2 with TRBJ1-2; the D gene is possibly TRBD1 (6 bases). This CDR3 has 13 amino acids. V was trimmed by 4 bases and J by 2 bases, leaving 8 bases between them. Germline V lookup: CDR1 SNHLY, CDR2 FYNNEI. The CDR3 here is CASSAQGNYGYTF. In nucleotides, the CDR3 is TGTGCCAGCAGTGCCCAGGGGAACTATGGCTACACCTTC.

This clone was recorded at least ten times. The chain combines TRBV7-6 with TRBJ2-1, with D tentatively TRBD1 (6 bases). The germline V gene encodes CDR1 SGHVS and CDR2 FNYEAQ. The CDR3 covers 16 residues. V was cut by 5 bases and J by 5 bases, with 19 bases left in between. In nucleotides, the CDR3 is TGTGCCAGCAGCAAAGGGTTTCCCGGGACAAACAATGAGCAGTTCTTC. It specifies CASSKGFPGTNNEQFF.

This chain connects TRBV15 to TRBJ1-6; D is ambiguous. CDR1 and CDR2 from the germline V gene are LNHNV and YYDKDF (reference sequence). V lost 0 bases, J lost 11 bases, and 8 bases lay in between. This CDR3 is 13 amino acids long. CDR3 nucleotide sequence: TGTGCCACCAGCAGAGATGGCAAGACACCCCTCCACTTT. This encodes CATSRDGKTPLHF.

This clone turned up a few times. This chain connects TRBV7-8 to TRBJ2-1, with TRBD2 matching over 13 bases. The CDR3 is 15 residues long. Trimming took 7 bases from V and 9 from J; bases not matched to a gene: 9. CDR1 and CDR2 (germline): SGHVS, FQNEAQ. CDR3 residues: CASTWGTSGTGEQFF. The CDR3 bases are TGTGCCAGCACCTGGGGGACTAGCGGGACGGGTGAGCAGTTCTTC.

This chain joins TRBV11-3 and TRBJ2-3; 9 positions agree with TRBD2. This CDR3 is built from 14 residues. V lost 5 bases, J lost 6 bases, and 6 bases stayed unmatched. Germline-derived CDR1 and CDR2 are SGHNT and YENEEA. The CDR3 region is CASSERGAGDTQYF. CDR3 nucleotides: TGTGCCAGCAGCGAGCGGGGGGCCGGGGATACGCAGTATTTT. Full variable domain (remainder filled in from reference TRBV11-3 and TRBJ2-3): EAGVVQSPRYKIIEKKQPVAFWCNPISGHNTLYWYLQNLGQGPELLIRYENEEAVDDSQLPKDRFSAERLKGVDSTLKIQPAELGDSAVYLCASSERGAGDTQYFGPGTRLTVL.

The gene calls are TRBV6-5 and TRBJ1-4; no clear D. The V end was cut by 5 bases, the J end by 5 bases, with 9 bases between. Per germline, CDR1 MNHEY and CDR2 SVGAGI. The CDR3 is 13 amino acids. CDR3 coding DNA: TGTGCCAGCAGTCCCACAGAGAATGAAAAACTGTTTTTT. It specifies CASSPTENEKLFF.

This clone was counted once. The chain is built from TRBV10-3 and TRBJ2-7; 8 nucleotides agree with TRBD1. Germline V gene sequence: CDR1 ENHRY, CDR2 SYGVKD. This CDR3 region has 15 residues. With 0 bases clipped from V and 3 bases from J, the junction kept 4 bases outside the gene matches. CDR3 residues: CAISESTGARYEQYV. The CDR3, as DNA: TGTGCCATCAGTGAGTCGACAGGGGCCCGCTACGAGCAGTACGTC.

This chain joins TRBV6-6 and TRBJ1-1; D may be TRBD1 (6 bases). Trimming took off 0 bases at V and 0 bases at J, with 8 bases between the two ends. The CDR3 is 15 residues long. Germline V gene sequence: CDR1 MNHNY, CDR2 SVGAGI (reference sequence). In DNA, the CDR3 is TGTGCCAGCAGTTACTCGAGGGACATGAACACTGAAGCTTTCTTT. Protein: CASSYSRDMNTEAFF.

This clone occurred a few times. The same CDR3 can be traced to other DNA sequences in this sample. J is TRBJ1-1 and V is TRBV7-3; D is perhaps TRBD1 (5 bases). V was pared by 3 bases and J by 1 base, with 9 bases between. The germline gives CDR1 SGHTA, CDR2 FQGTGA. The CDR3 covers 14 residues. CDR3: CASSLGGPNTEAFF. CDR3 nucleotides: TGTGCCAGCAGCTTGGGGGGACCGAACACTGAAGCTTTCTTT.

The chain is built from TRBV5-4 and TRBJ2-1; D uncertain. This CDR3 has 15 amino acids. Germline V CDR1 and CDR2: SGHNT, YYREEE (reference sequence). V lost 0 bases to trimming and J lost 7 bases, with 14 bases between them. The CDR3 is CASSLEVARGNEQFF. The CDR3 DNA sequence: TGTGCCAGCAGCTTGGAAGTTGCGAGAGGTAATGAGCAGTTCTTC.

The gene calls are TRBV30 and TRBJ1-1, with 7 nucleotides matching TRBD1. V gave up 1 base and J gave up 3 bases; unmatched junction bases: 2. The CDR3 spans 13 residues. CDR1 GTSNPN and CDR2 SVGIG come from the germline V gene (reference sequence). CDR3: CAWSETGDTEAFF. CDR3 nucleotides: TGTGCCTGGAGTGAAACAGGGGACACTGAAGCTTTCTTT.

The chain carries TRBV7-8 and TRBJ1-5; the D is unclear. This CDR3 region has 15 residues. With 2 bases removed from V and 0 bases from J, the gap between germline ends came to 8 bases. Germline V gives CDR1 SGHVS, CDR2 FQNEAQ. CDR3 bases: TGTGCCAGCAGCTTATTCCGGGATAGCAATCAGCCCCAGCATTTT. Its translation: CASSLFRDSNQPQHF.

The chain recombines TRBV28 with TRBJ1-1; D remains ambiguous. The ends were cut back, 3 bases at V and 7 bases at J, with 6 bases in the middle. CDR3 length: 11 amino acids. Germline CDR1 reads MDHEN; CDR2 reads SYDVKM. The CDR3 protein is CASSFGVEAFF. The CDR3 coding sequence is TGTGCCAGCAGTTTCGGGGTTGAAGCTTTCTTT.

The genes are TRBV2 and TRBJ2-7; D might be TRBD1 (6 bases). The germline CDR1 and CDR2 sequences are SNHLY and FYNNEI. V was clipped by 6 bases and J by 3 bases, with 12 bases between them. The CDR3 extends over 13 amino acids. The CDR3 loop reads CASSDRRYYEQYF. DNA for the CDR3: TGTGCCAGCAGCGACAGGAGATACTACGAGCAGTACTTC. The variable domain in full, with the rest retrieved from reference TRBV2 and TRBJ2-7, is EPEVTQTPSHQVTQMGQEVILRCVPISNHLYFYWYRQILGQKVEFLVSFYNNEISEKSEIFDDQFSVERPDGSNFTLKIRSTKLEDSAMYFCASSDRRYYEQYFGPGTRLTVT.

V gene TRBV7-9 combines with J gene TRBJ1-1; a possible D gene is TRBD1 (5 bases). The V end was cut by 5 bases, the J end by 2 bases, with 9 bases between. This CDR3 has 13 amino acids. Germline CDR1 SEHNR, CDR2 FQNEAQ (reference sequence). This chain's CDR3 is CASSNRRNTEAFF. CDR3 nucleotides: TGTGCCAGCAGCAACAGGAGAAACACTGAAGCTTTCTTT.

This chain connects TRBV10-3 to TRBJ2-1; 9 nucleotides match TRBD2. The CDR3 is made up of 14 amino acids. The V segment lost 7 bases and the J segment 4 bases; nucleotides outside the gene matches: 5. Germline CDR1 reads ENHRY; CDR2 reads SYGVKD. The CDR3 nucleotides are TGTGCCATCAAGGAGACTAGCGGTTACAATGAGCAGTTCTTC. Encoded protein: CAIKETSGYNEQFF.

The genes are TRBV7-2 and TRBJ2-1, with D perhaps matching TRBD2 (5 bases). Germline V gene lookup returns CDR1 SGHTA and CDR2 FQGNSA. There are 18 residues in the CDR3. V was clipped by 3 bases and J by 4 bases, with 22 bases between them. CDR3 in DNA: TGTGCCAGCAGCTTGGTTGGGAAGCGACCACCGGGGTACAATGAGCAGTTCTTC. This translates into CASSLVGKRPPGYNEQFF.

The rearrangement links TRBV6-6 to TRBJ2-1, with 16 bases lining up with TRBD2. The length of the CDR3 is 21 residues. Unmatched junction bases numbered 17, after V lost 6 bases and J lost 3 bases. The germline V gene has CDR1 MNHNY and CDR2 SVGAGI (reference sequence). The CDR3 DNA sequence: TGTGCCAGCAGCACTATTACCACCGGGACTAGCGGGAGGGCCCTCTACAATGAGCAGTTCTTC. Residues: CASSTITTGTSGRALYNEQFF.

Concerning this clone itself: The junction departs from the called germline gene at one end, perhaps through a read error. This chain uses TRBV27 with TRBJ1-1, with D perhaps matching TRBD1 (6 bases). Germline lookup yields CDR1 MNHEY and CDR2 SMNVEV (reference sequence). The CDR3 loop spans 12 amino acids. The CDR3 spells CASSSMGAEAFF. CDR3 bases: TGTGCCAGCAGTTCAATGGGGGCTGAGGCTTTCTTT.

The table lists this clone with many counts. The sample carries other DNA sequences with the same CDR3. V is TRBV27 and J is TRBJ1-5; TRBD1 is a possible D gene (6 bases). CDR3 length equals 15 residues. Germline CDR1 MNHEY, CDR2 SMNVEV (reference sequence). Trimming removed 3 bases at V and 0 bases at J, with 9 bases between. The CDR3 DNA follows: TGTGCCAGCAGTTTGGACAGCTATAGCAATCAGCCCCAGCATTTT. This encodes CASSLDSYSNQPQHF.